A single sample gave rise to the 16 T cell receptor beta chains below, sequenced in a study of blood T cells in healthy people across ages. PCR was performed a second time for roughly 7 to 12 cycles using a sample-barcoded 5' primer and a J-beta primer mix. TCRdb redid the calling of the 5' RACE reads with MiXCR, one entry per CDR3 protein. The sample lists about 680,000 distinct CDR3 sequences, 45% to 50% occurring once. Sequencing used blood. Receptor source: a woman aged 55 to 70 in good health.

The chain joins TRBV15 to TRBJ1-1, with D possibly TRBD1 on 6 matching bases. This CDR3 contains 15 residues. Germline V CDR1 and CDR2: LNHNV, YYDKDF (reference sequence). V lost 3 bases to trimming and J lost 2 bases, with 13 bases between them. For the CDR3, the DNA is TGTGCCACCAGCAGTGCCGGGACACACAACACTGAAGCTTTCTTT. Translating it yields CATSSAGTHNTEAFF.

The chain employs TRBV9 and TRBJ1-1; 8 bases agree with TRBD1. The CDR3 loop spans 14 amino acids. Germline lookup yields CDR1 SGDLS and CDR2 YYNGEE. With 2 bases clipped from V and 7 bases from J, the junction kept 7 bases outside the gene matches. CDR3 in amino acids: CASSVAGGPNEAFF. DNA of the CDR3: TGTGCCAGCAGCGTTGCAGGGGGCCCCAATGAAGCTTTCTTT.

This clonotype was picked up many times. The CDR3 protein is CASIRGSGTGELFF. In nucleotides, the CDR3 is TGTGCCAGCATAAGAGGGAGTGGAACCGGGGAGCTGTTTTTT. This chain uses TRBV28 with TRBJ2-2; D might be TRBD2 (5 bases). Germline V gives CDR1 MDHEN, CDR2 SYDVKM. V was trimmed by 7 bases and J by 5 bases, leaving 14 bases between them. This CDR3 is built from 14 residues. Complete variable domain (other parts from reference TRBV28 and TRBJ2-2): DVKVTQSSRYLVKRTGEKVFLECVQDMDHENMFWYRQDPGLGLRLIYFSYDVKMKEKGDIPEGYSVSREKKERFSLILESASTNQTSMYLCASIRGSGTGELFFGEGSRLTVL.

The chain employs TRBV20-1 and TRBJ1-4; D gene ambiguous. V gave up 0 bases and J gave up 6 bases, with 14 bases separating them. This CDR3 comprises 15 residues. Germline CDR1 DFQATT, CDR2 SNEGSKA (reference sequence). The CDR3 DNA is TGCAGTGCTAGAGATCCGGCAGAATTGGATGAAAAACTGTTTTTT. It codes for CSARDPAELDEKLFF.

The chain joins TRBV28 to TRBJ1-2; a possible D gene is TRBD1 (6 bases). Trimming shortened V by 4 bases and J by 4 bases, and 13 bases separated the two germline ends. CDR3 length: 14 amino acids. The germline V gene has CDR1 MDHEN and CDR2 SYDVKM. The DNA for the CDR3 is TGTGCCAGCAGTTCCGTATCAGGGGCCTATGGCTACACCTTC. This codes for CASSSVSGAYGYTF.

This chain uses TRBV5-1 with TRBJ2-5, with D perhaps given as TRBD1 or TRBD2 (5 bases each). V lost 4 bases to trimming and J lost 1 base, with 14 bases between them. Germline V gene sequence: CDR1 SGHRS, CDR2 YFSETQ. The CDR3 is made up of 15 amino acids. CDR3 in DNA: TGCGCCAGCAGCCCATTCGGGACGCTCCAAGAGACCCAGTACTTC. It encodes CASSPFGTLQETQYF.

The chain is built from TRBV3-1 and TRBJ2-5; either TRBD1 or TRBD2 may supply D (5 bases each). Germline V gene lookup returns CDR1 LGHDT and CDR2 YNNKEL (reference sequence). The CDR3 contains 15 residues. V lost 4 bases to trimming and J lost 5 bases, with 17 bases between them. CDR3 protein: CASSRQGPRGETQYF. DNA of the CDR3: TGTGCCAGCAGCCGCCAGGGACCCCGAGGGGAGACCCAGTACTTC.

The chain has TRBV20-1 and TRBJ2-5, with 11 bases aligning to TRBD2. The better agreement between TRBJ2-7 and the DNA end casts doubt on the J call. The germline CDR1 and CDR2 sequences are DFQATT and SNEGSKA (reference sequence). This CDR3 is built from 14 residues. The CDR3 loop is CSARTGLADYEQYF. The CDR3, as DNA: TGCAGTGCAAGAACGGGACTAGCGGATTACGAGCAGTACTTC.

This chain links TRBV7-9 with TRBJ2-7; TRBD2 matches at 8 bases. CDR3 size: 14 residues. Per the germline V gene, CDR1 is SEHNR and CDR2 is FQNEAQ (reference sequence). The J segment lost 2 bases and the V segment lost 4 bases, leaving 4 bases of the junction unmatched. The CDR3, as DNA: TGTGCCAGCAGCTCGGGACTAGGAGCCTACGAGCAGTACTTC. It specifies CASSSGLGAYEQYF.

This clonotype came up once. Germline is not matched at one junction end, which may reflect a read error. The J gene is TRBJ2-1, the V gene TRBV28; TRBD2 is a possible D gene (6 bases). Germline V gene data show CDR1 as MDHEN and CDR2 as SYDVKM. The CDR3 spans 15 residues. The CDR3 sequence: CASSLLEGSYKEQFF. As DNA, the CDR3 is TGTGCCAGCAGTTTATTGGAGGGGTCCTACAAGGAGCAGTTCTTC.

In its sample, this clonotype was seen a few times. The chain employs TRBV30 and TRBJ1-4; D remains ambiguous. V lost 1 base, J lost 5 bases, and 11 bases lay in between. The V gene's germline CDR1 is GTSNPN and CDR2 SVGIG (reference sequence). This CDR3 region has 14 residues. CDR3 in DNA: TGTGCCTGGAGTGGAGACAAACGAAATGAAAAACTGTTTTTT. Translation: CAWSGDKRNEKLFF.

This clonotype was counted a few times. The chain carries TRBV28 and TRBJ2-5; the D gene is possibly TRBD1 (5 bases). Trimming removed 6 bases at V and 1 base at J, with 15 bases between. Germline loops: CDR1 MDHEN, CDR2 SYDVKM. The CDR3 contains 15 residues. CDR3 sequence (DNA): TGTGCCAGCAGCCTGGATCCGACAGCCCAAGAGACCCAGTACTTC. Protein sequence: CASSLDPTAQETQYF.

This clonotype has just a few counts. The chain uses TRBV7-9 and TRBJ2-7; no firm D call. Deletions cut 3 bases from V and 2 bases from J, with 8 bases between. CDR1 is SEHNR, CDR2 FQNEAQ, per germline (reference sequence). This CDR3 is built from 13 residues. This CDR3 is CASSFGGAYEQYF. The DNA of the CDR3 is TGTGCCAGCAGCTTCGGCGGTGCCTACGAGCAGTACTTC.

As for this clonotype: Germline is not matched at one junction end, which may reflect a read error. The chain couples TRBV5-6 to TRBJ1-2, with D unclear. Germline CDR1 is SGHDT and CDR2 is YYEEEE. There are 12 residues in the CDR3. This chain's CDR3 is CVSSLLDYGYTF. The CDR3 region has the DNA TGTGTCAGCAGTCTCTTGGACTATGGCTACACCTTC. Drawing the rest from reference TRBV5-6 and TRBJ1-2, the complete variable domain is DAGVTQSPTHLIKTRGQQVTLRCSPKSGHDTVSWYQQALGQGPQFIFQYYEEEERQRGNFPDRFSGHQFPNYSSELNVNALLLGDSALYLCVSSLLDYGYTFGSGTRLTVV.

The J gene is TRBJ1-4, the V gene TRBV12-3 or TRBV12-4, with D possibly matching TRBD1 (5 bases). V was pared by 5 bases and J by 8 bases, with 18 bases between. The CDR3 sequence is 15 residues long. The CDR3 bases are TGTGCCAGCAGTATACACGGGACGAGGGCAGAAAAACTGTTTTTT. It specifies CASSIHGTRAEKLFF.

This chain uses TRBV3-1 with TRBJ2-5; D ambiguous. The CDR3 loop spans 11 amino acids. Deletions cut 0 bases from V and 9 bases from J, with 5 bases between. CDR1 and CDR2 from the germline V gene are LGHDT and YNNKEL (reference sequence). CDR3 loop: CASSQERAQYF. In nucleotides, the CDR3 is TGTGCCAGCAGCCAAGAAAGGGCCCAGTACTTC.